This T cell receptor beta chain was identified in a study of cytomegalovirus exposure and HLA in healthy donors. Overall study findings and caveats: Accounts indicate the classifier identified cytomegalovirus status with strong specificity and sensitivity. The number of N-insertions in an Asian-associated ancestry cluster was reportedly below the 666-donor mean in a later analysis. Being indistinguishable, some V segments were excluded, TRBV6-2 and TRBV6-3 among them.

The V gene lost 5 bases and the J gene lost 8 bases, with 19 bases spanning the gap. Germline V gene data show CDR1 as MNHEY and CDR2 as SMNVEV (reference sequence). CDR3 length: 15 amino acids. At the time of sampling, donors were nominally healthy, though unrecorded immune exposures were likely. This clone was seen a few times. Its antigen is currently unknown. 13 Jbeta primers and 60 Vbeta primers were used for the PCR. Data came from immunoSEQ multiplex PCR; TCRdb stores just in-frame clones and leaves some out. The top ten hold around 6.9% of the sample, which has under 200,000 clones, around 80% seen once.

The sequence derives from a male donor in good health and CMV-seropositive. The genes are TRBV27 and TRBJ2-1; D is perhaps TRBD1 (6 bases). Sequenced sample: PBMCs. In nucleotides, the CDR3 is TGTGCCAGCAGTCTCCGGGACATTGTGTTACATGAGCAGTTCTTC. Translated, it gives CASSLRDIVLHEQFF.